These T cell receptor beta chains were read from a single sample in a study of T-cell memory formation after mild COVID-19. In TCRdb, the 5' RACE reads were re-called with MiXCR into one record per CDR3 protein. The table shows approximately 410,000 distinct CDR3 sequences, with 23% occurring only once. Sequenced input: PBMCs or a T cell subset sorted from them (not recorded which). The receptor source for this set is an adult woman who had mild COVID-19 (a few samples of this study predate the infection). Cell type and time point are not known. Each CDR3 is given with its conserved first and last residue. The D gene is left open where the match is weak. Size values are once, few and many counts, or a class for expanded clones, and some rows have none.

CDR3 length: 14; clone size: NA; D gene: NA; J gene: TRBJ1-5; V gene: TRBV30; CDR3 protein: CAWSGGAGNQPQHF; CDR3 DNA: TGTGCCTGGAGTGGGGGGGCCGGCAATCAGCCCCAGCATTTT
CDR3 length: 16; clone size: few; D gene: TRBD2; J gene: TRBJ2-7; V gene: TRBV7-2; CDR3 protein: CASSSEWGGRAYEQYF; CDR3 DNA: TGTGCCAGCAGCTCCGAATGGGGCGGGAGGGCCTACGAGCAGTACTTC
CDR3 length: 13; clone size: NA; D gene: TRBD1; J gene: TRBJ2-3; V gene: TRBV30; CDR3 protein: CAWSGTGTDTQYF; CDR3 DNA: TGTGCCTGGAGTGGGACAGGGACAGATACGCAGTATTTT
CDR3 length: 14; clone size: few; D gene: NA; J gene: TRBJ2-1; V gene: TRBV9; CDR3 protein: CASSVGGAFTEQFF; CDR3 DNA: TGTGCCAGCAGCGTAGGGGGGGCCTTCACGGAGCAGTTCTTC
CDR3 length: 14; clone size: once; D gene: TRBD2; J gene: TRBJ2-1; V gene: TRBV6-5; CDR3 protein: CASRLATGRDEQFF; CDR3 DNA: TGTGCCAGCAGATTAGCAACCGGGAGGGATGAGCAGTTCTTC
CDR3 length: 13; clone size: many; D gene: NA; J gene: TRBJ2-7; V gene: TRBV28; CDR3 protein: CASSSPYAASRYF; CDR3 DNA: TGTGCCAGCAGCTCCCCCTATGCGGCGTCTCGGTACTTC
CDR3 length: 15; clone size: NA; D gene: NA; J gene: TRBJ1-5; V gene: TRBV6-2/TRBV6-3; CDR3 protein: CASRSGSVVSQPQHF; CDR3 DNA: TGTGCCAGCAGGTCGGGGAGCGTTGTCAGTCAGCCCCAGCATTTT
CDR3 length: 15; clone size: few; D gene: NA; J gene: TRBJ2-4; V gene: TRBV6-5; CDR3 protein: CASSYEGRAKNIQYF; CDR3 DNA: TGTGCCAGCAGTTACGAGGGAAGGGCCAAAAACATTCAGTACTTC
CDR3 length: 13; clone size: NA; D gene: NA; J gene: TRBJ2-1; V gene: TRBV27; CDR3 protein: CASSPPGGSARFF; CDR3 DNA: TGTGCCAGCAGTCCGCCCGGTGGCTCCGCGCGGTTCTTC
CDR3 length: 13; clone size: few; D gene: NA; J gene: TRBJ2-3; V gene: TRBV5-4; CDR3 protein: CASSVTERDTQYF; CDR3 DNA: TGTGCCAGCAGCGTGACTGAGAGAGATACGCAGTATTTT
CDR3 length: 19; clone size: few; D gene: NA; J gene: TRBJ1-6; V gene: TRBV6-2/TRBV6-3; CDR3 protein: CASSYSADSSLLVDSPLHF; CDR3 DNA: TGTGCCAGCAGTTACTCGGCGGATAGCTCCCTCCTCGTGGATTCACCCCTCCACTTT
CDR3 length: 15; clone size: NA; D gene: NA; J gene: TRBJ2-7; V gene: TRBV9; CDR3 protein: CASSVTGESSYEQYF; CDR3 DNA: TGTGCCAGCAGCGTCACGGGGGAGAGCTCCTACGAGCAGTACTTC
CDR3 length: 13; clone size: NA; D gene: NA; J gene: TRBJ2-7; V gene: TRBV7-9; CDR3 protein: CASSLMTGTEQYF; CDR3 DNA: TGTGCCAGCAGCTTAATGACGGGAACCGAGCAGTACTTC
CDR3 length: 13; clone size: few; D gene: NA; J gene: TRBJ2-3; V gene: TRBV7-9; CDR3 protein: CASSRAGREAEYF; CDR3 DNA: TGTGCCAGCAGCCGAGCGGGTAGGGAGGCCGAGTATTTT
CDR3 length: 16; clone size: NA; D gene: TRBD2; J gene: TRBJ2-5; V gene: TRBV27; CDR3 protein: CASSGTSGRSWETQYF; CDR3 DNA: TGTGCCAGCAGCGGGACTAGCGGGAGGTCATGGGAGACCCAGTACTTC
CDR3 length: 13; clone size: few; D gene: NA; J gene: TRBJ2-5; V gene: TRBV9; CDR3 protein: CASSVSTQETQYF; CDR3 DNA: TGTGCCAGCAGCGTTTCAACCCAGGAGACCCAGTACTTC
CDR3 length: 14; clone size: NA; D gene: NA; J gene: TRBJ2-7; V gene: TRBV7-9; CDR3 protein: CASSLGSLGYEQYF; CDR3 DNA: TGTGCCAGCAGCTTGGGGTCCCTCGGCTACGAGCAGTACTTC
CDR3 length: 17; clone size: few; D gene: TRBD2; J gene: TRBJ2-5; V gene: TRBV12-3/TRBV12-4; CDR3 protein: CASSFPSGGAVQETQYF; CDR3 DNA: TGTGCCAGCAGTTTCCCTAGCGGGGGGGCCGTCCAAGAGACCCAGTACTTC
CDR3 length: 15; clone size: few; D gene: TRBD2; J gene: TRBJ2-1; V gene: TRBV3-1; CDR3 protein: CASSPRLAGGREQFF; CDR3 DNA: TGTGCCAGCAGCCCTCGACTAGCGGGGGGACGGGAGCAGTTCTTC
CDR3 length: 14; clone size: NA; D gene: TRBD1; J gene: TRBJ2-5; V gene: TRBV7-3; CDR3 protein: CASSRDRDQETQYF; CDR3 DNA: TGTGCCAGCAGCCGGGACAGGGACCAAGAGACCCAGTACTTC
CDR3 length: 15; clone size: NA; D gene: NA; J gene: TRBJ1-2; V gene: TRBV10-3; CDR3 protein: CAIPHPLGTIYGYTF; CDR3 DNA: TGTGCCATCCCTCATCCCCTCGGGACGATCTATGGCTACACCTTC
CDR3 length: 12; clone size: many; D gene: NA; J gene: TRBJ1-4; V gene: TRBV12-3/TRBV12-4; CDR3 protein: CASSFGNEKLFF; CDR3 DNA: TGTGCCAGCAGTTTTGGGAATGAAAAACTGTTTTTT
CDR3 length: 13; clone size: few; D gene: TRBD1; J gene: TRBJ1-1; V gene: TRBV24-1; CDR3 protein: CATSDGTGPEAFF; CDR3 DNA: TGTGCCACCAGTGATGGGACAGGGCCTGAAGCTTTCTTT
CDR3 length: 15; clone size: few; D gene: NA; J gene: TRBJ1-1; V gene: TRBV18; CDR3 protein: CASSPYGTLYTEAFF; CDR3 DNA: TGTGCCAGCTCACCATACGGGACACTATACACTGAAGCTTTCTTT
CDR3 length: 17; clone size: few; D gene: NA; J gene: TRBJ2-4; V gene: TRBV29-1; CDR3 protein: CSVMPWGETDAGNIQYF; CDR3 DNA: TGCAGCGTTATGCCTTGGGGGGAAACTGACGCCGGAAACATTCAGTACTTC